This TCR beta chain was observed in a study of blood T cell repertoires in COVID-19. Study in general: Collection of acute and convalescent COVID-19 samples took place in the United States, Italy and Spain.

In the original analysis: Amplification with reference gene primers provided the estimates of nucleated cell counts. Profiled with immunoSEQ multiplex PCR; TCRdb holds only in-frame clones, not every one. V, J and clone size are those of that table, while D and trimming were read from the DNA. Of around 290,000 clones listed, approximately 89% were seen once; the top ten hold less than 3%. V was trimmed by 6 bases and J by 1 base, leaving 6 bases between them. This CDR3 has 13 amino acids. Germline CDR1 MNHEY, CDR2 SVGAGI. Clinical histories supplied by participants themselves formed the basis of cohort assignment. Recovered status in Cohort 3 required two negative PCRs, clearance, or symptom resolution.

The TCR comes from a woman aged 18-29 years who had recovered from COVID-19. Material: PBMCs or T cells enriched from blood (not recorded which). J is TRBJ1-4 and V is TRBV6-5; D remains unclear. CDR3 coding DNA: TGTGCCAGCAGACAGCTAACTAATGAAAAACTGTTTTTT. This translates into CASRQLTNEKLFF.